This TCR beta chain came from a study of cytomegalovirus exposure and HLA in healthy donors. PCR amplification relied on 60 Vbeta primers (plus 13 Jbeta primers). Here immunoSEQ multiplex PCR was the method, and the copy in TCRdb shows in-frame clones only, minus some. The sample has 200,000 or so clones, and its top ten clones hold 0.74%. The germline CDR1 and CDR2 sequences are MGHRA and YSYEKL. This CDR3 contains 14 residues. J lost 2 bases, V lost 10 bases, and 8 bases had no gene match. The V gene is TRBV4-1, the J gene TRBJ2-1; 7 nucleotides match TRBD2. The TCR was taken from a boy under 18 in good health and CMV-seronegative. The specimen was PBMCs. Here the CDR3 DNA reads TGCGCCAAGTCGGGGGGTATAGCCTACAATGAGCAGTTCTTC. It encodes CAKSGGIAYNEQFF.